This TCR beta chain was recovered during a study of CD8 T cells in ankylosing spondylitis. Study-wide findings and caveats: Disease-linked clones reportedly concentrated significantly in matched ankylosing spondylitis synovial fluid. The disease-linked clones had a CD8+ phenotype and low blood frequencies. In ankylosing spondylitis blood, a motif of 7 to 9 highly homologous TCR beta variants appeared characteristic.

This clonotype was seen a handful of times. Its antigen is unknown. Between the trimmed V and J ends, which lost 1 base and 2 bases, there was a span of 14 bases. The germline gives CDR1 LNHNV, CDR2 YYDKDF (reference sequence). This CDR3 contains 16 residues. Via MiXCR, TCRdb re-called the 5' RACE reads, giving one row per CDR3 protein. Among around 430,000 distinct CDR3 sequences listed, roughly 17% were seen once. This rearrangement joins TRBV15 to TRBJ2-5, with D perhaps being TRBD1 or TRBD2 (5 bases each). The source material was blood, either unsorted or a sorted T cell fraction (not recorded which). The source of this sequence is a male donor with ankylosing spondylitis. CDR3 protein: CATSRGWGSVQETQYF. The CDR3 nucleotides read TGTGCCACCAGCAGAGGTTGGGGGTCCGTACAAGAGACCCAGTACTTC. Drawing the rest from reference TRBV15 and TRBJ2-5, the complete variable domain is DAMVIQNPRYQVTQFGKPVTLSCSQTLNHNVMYWYQQKSSQAPKLLFHYYDKDFNNEADTPDNFQSRRPNTSFCFLDIRSPGLGDTAMYLCATSRGWGSVQETQYFGPGTRLLVL.